The entry below describes one TCR beta chain. The data were taken from a study of blood T cell repertoires in COVID-19. Study summary: The samples span acute and convalescent COVID-19 from the United States, Italy and Spain. PBMCs, B-cell-depleted T cells, or T cells were the source of the cDNA or gDNA that made up the material.

This CDR3 contains 15 residues. Germline trimming cut 3 bases from V and 8 bases from J; bases unmatched to any gene: 12. The germline V gene has CDR1 SEHNR and CDR2 FQNEAQ (reference sequence). Per the study methods: For nucleated cells, counts were estimated from reference gene primer amplification. Data came from immunoSEQ multiplex PCR; TCRdb stores just in-frame clones and leaves some out. The DNA was the basis for D and trimming; V, J and clone size are from that table. The sample yields about 190,000 clones, approximately 91% seen once. This clonotype was sampled from a woman aged 40 to 50 who had recovered from COVID-19. The sample taken for sequencing was peripheral blood. The J gene is TRBJ1-1, the V gene TRBV7-9; 7 positions match TRBD1. The chain's CDR3 is CASSFNRDRNLEAFF. In nucleotides, the CDR3 is TGTGCCAGCAGCTTTAACCGGGACAGAAACCTAGAAGCTTTCTTT.